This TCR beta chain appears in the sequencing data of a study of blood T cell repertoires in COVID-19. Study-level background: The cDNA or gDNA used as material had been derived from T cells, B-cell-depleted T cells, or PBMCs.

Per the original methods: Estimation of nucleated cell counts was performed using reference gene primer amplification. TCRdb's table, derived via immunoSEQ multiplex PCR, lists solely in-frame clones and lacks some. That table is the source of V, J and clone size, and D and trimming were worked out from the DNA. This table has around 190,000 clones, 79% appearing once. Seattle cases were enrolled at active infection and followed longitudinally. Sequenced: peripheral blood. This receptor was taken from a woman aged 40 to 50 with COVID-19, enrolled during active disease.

CDR3: CAWSRGAAGISRVSDTQYF. As DNA, the CDR3 is TGTGCCTGGAGTCGCGGAGCTGCGGGGATTAGTAGGGTGTCGGATACGCAGTATTTT. V gene TRBV30 combines with J gene TRBJ2-3, with a possible D match to TRBD2 (6 bases). V lost 2 bases, J lost 6 bases, and 30 bases lay in between. Germline V lookup: CDR1 GTSNPN, CDR2 SVGIG (reference sequence). CDR3 length: 19 residues.